The entry below describes one TCR beta chain. A much larger clone differs by one base, so this may be a read error. This is likely a read error, given that the CDR3 carries no conserved phenylalanine or tryptophan at its end. Trimming at V came to 2 bases and at J to 4 bases, leaving 5 bases not matched to a gene. CDR1 is MDHEN, CDR2 SYDVKM, per germline. The CDR3 extends over 14 amino acids. The sample belongs to a study of T cells in Graves' hyperthyroidism and ophthalmopathy. Amplification yielded TCR beta CDR3 regions, with RNA transcripts as the source. An initial round of RT-PCR targeting the TCR CDR3 relied on the HTBI primer set. TCRdb re-called the multiplex PCR reads with MiXCR, one entry per CDR3 protein. The sample has more than 550,000 distinct CDR3 sequences, roughly 17% seen once.

This sequence joins TRBV28 and TRBJ2-7, with TRBD1 matching 7 bases. This TCR derives from a man in his fifties or sixties with Graves' hyperthyroidism. Sequencing input: blood. CDR3 sequence (DNA): TGTGCCAGCAGTTTACAGGGGGAAGATTACGAGCAGTACCTC. Amino acid sequence: CASSLQGEDYEQYL.